The rows below give T cell receptor beta chains drawn from one sample of a study of identifying expanded T cells in peripheral blood. The repertoire was sequenced with immunoSEQ multiplex PCR; TCRdb's copy has only in-frame clones and lacks some. The sample comprises fewer than 65,000 clones, approximately 87% of which are singletons, and roughly 4.8% rests with the top ten. The sequencing input was blood. The source of these receptors is a person aged 18 to 70 in good health. The conserved cysteine and the conserved F or W are not part of the CDR3 here. Each record gives: J gene, V gene, CDR3 length, CDR3 protein.

TRBJ2-7	TRBV29-1	13	SVTGTSGPPYEQY
TRBJ2-5	TRBV7-6	13	ASSQAGGSWETQY
TRBJ2-2	TRBV13	10	ASSPDGGELF
TRBJ2-5	TRBV5-8	14	ASSWGTSGGQETQY
TRBJ2-7	TRBV2	11	ASRRTGADGQY
TRBJ2-2	TRBV5-4	13	ASSGSGKGTGELF
TRBJ2-7	TRBV6-1	13	ASSELTGSSYEQY
TRBJ2-7	TRBV4-1	11	ASSQGRGLEQY
TRBJ1-5	TRBV28	12	ASSKRQGYQPQH
TRBJ2-5	TRBV4-1	15	ASSQWGSLQGEETQY
TRBJ2-7	TRBV7-2	13	ASSWRRGGLYEQY
TRBJ2-1	TRBV6-4	12	ATETNSGEGEQF
TRBJ2-3	TRBV5-1	12	ASSSGQSTDTQY
TRBJ2-3	TRBV11-2	16	ASSFRSPIGVDADTQY
TRBJ1-4	TRBV6-1	13	ASSEATGTNEKLF
TRBJ2-6	TRBV5-2	15	ASNSYGTQSRANVLT
TRBJ2-7	TRBV28	11	ASSPGGAYEQY
TRBJ1-1	TRBV5-4	12	ASSPDRLNTEAF
NA	TRBV7-6	10	ASGPTTYEQY
TRBJ1-6	TRBV7-2	14	ASSLAQGVTGSPLH
TRBJ1-1	TRBV18	13	ASSLGHTMNTEAF
TRBJ2-1	TRBV19	16	ASRYRWVNRSSYNEQF
TRBJ2-2	TRBV6-4	14	ASSDVAGANTGELF
TRBJ2-5	TRBV27	10	ASSPPGETQY
TRBJ1-1	TRBV13	12	ASSSGTGAAEAF
TRBJ2-7	TRBV11-2	9	ASSFSYEQY
TRBJ1-4	TRBV6-1	12	ASSGTGRGEKLF
TRBJ2-3	TRBV7-8	12	ASSLSSQSDTQY
TRBJ2-7	TRBV19	17	ASSIDSRFKTSVNYEQY
TRBJ2-7	TRBV28	10	ASSLKGFGQY
TRBJ2-1	TRBV5-6	12	ASSTDRAYNEQF
TRBJ2-3	TRBV7-9	12	ASSRSGNTDTQY
TRBJ2-7	TRBV27	12	ASSYRTGPYEQY
TRBJ1-1	TRBV2	12	ASSEGGLNTEAF
TRBJ1-3	TRBV5-6	14	ASSLRPGLAGNTIY
TRBJ1-5	TRBV7-9	13	ASSGVGPGNQPQH
TRBJ1-1	TRBV19	12	ASRPGQGNTEAF
TRBJ2-3	TRBV30	13	AWSVLGRNTDTQY
TRBJ2-7	TRBV7-9	12	AILIQDSVYEQY
TRBJ1-4	TRBV27	11	ASSLYTNEKLF
TRBJ2-2	TRBV19	12	ASSDRGGTGELF
TRBJ1-4	TRBV29-1	12	SVEGGFQGEKLF
TRBJ1-2	TRBV9	9	ASSGPYGYT
TRBJ2-7	TRBV5-1	12	ASSVGHSSYEQY
TRBJ2-5	TRBV10-1	10	AIRSGLRTQY
TRBJ1-5	TRBV5-6	10	ASSRRNQPQH
TRBJ2-7	TRBV30	12	AWSVQSGADEQY